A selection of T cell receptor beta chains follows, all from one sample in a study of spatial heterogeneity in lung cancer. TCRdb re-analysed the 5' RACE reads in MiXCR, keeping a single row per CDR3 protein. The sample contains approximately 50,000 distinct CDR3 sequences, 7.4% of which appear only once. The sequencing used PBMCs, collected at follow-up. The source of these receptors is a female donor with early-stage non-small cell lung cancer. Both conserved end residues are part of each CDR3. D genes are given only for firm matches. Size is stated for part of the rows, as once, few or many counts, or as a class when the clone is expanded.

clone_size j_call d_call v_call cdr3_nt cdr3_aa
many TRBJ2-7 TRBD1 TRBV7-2 TGTGCCAGCAGCTTCAATTGGGTAGGGACAGTAGGCAACGAGCAGTACTTC CASSFNWVGTVGNEQYF
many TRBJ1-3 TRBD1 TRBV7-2 TGTGCCAGCAGCTTAGCAGGGACAGCGCCTGGAAACACCATATATTTT CASSLAGTAPGNTIYF
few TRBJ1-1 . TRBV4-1 TGCGCCAGCAGCCAACCGCTGCGGGGTCAAGACACTGAAGCTTTCTTT CASSQPLRGQDTEAFF
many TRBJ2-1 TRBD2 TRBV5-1 TGCGCCAGCAGCCCGGGGGGATTAACCTACAATGAGCAGTTCTTC CASSPGGLTYNEQFF
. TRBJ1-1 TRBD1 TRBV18 TGTGCCAGCTCACAGACAGGGATGAACACTGAAGCTTTCTTT CASSQTGMNTEAFF
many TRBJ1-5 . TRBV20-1 TGCAGTGCGTGGACGGCTAGCAATCAGCCCCAGCATTTT CSAWTASNQPQHF
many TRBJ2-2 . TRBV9 TGTGCCAGCAGCGTAGAGGGCGGGCACGCCGGGGAGCTGTTTTTT CASSVEGGHAGELFF
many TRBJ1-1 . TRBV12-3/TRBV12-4 TGTGCCAGCAGTCCCGACGGGGGCGGGGGCACTGAAGCTTTCTTT CASSPDGGGGTEAFF
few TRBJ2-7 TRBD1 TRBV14 TGTGCCAGCAGCCAGTGGACAGGGGCCTACGAGCAGTACTTC CASSQWTGAYEQYF
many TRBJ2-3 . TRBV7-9 TGTGCCAGCAGCTTAAGGCTTCGGATAGAAGATACGCAGTATTTT CASSLRLRIEDTQYF
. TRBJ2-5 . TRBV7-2 TGTGCCAGCAGCCTAGAGGTGGAGACCCAGTACTTC CASSLEVETQYF
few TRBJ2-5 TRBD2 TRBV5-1 TGCGCCAGCAGCTTCGCCGGGACTACTGTTCTCGAGACCCAGTACTTC CASSFAGTTVLETQYF
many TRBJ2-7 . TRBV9 TGTGCCAGCAGCGTAGCTATTCAGGAAATCGGGTACTTC CASSVAIQEIGYF
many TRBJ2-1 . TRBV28 TGTGCCAATCTAGGGGAGCCGGGAGACAATGAGCAGTTCTTC CANLGEPGDNEQFF
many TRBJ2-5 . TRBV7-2 TGTGCCAGCAGCTTAGGAGTCAGCCAAGAGACCCAGTACTTC CASSLGVSQETQYF
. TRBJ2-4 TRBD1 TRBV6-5 TGTGCCAGCAGTTACTCGCGACAGGGTGAAACGATTCAGTACTTC CASSYSRQGETIQYF
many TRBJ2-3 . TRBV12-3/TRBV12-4 TGTGCCAGCAGTTTAGTCAGGGGTACGCAGTATTTT CASSLVRGTQYF
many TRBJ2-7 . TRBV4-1 TGCGCCAGCAGCTGGCCGGCACAGGGTTTTTACGAGCAGTACTTC CASSWPAQGFYEQYF
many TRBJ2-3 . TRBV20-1 TGCAGTGCTAGCGGGGGCGTAGGCACAGATACGCAGTATTTT CSASGGVGTDTQYF
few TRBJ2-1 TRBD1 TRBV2 TGTGCCAGCAGTGTAGACAGGGGCAATGAGCAGTTCTTC CASSVDRGNEQFF
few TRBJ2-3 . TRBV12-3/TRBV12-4 TGTGCCAGCAGCCCCACACTAGTTGGGGGGACAGATACGCAGTATTTT CASSPTLVGGTDTQYF
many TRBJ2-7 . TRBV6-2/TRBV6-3 TGTGCCAGCAGTTACCAAGCAGGAGGCCCCTACGAGCAGTACTTC CASSYQAGGPYEQYF
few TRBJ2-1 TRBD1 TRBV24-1 TGTGCCACCAGTGGGGGACAGGGAACCTACAATGAGCAGTTCTTC CATSGGQGTYNEQFF
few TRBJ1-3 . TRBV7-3 TGTGCCAGCAGCTTAATCGGGGCGCCTGGAAACACCATATATTTT CASSLIGAPGNTIYF
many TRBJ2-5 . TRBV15 TGTGCCACTAGGGATGCGGGGCTACAAGAGACCCAGTACTTC CATRDAGLQETQYF
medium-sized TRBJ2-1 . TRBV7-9 TGTGCCAGCAGCTTAAGAGGGAGGAGCTCCTACAATGAGCAGTTCTTC CASSLRGRSSYNEQFF
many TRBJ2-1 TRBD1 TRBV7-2 TGTGCCAGCAGCTTACACCCGGGACAGGGTAATGAGCAGTTCTTC CASSLHPGQGNEQFF
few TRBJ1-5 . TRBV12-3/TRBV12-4 TGTGCCAGCAGTTTAGCTACCAGGGGACGCAATCAGCCCCAGCATTTT CASSLATRGRNQPQHF
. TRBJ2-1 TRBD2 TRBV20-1 TGCAGTGCCAATAGCGGGGAAGGTAACTACAATGAGCAGTTCTTC CSANSGEGNYNEQFF
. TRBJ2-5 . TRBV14 TGTGCCAGCAGCCGAACCCCAGAAATTATTGGAAAGACCCAGTACTTC CASSRTPEIIGKTQYF
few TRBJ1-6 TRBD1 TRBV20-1 TGCAGTGCTAGGATCGGGACAGATAATTCACCCCTCCACTTT CSARIGTDNSPLHF
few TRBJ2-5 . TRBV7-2 TGTGCCAGCAGCTTAGGGGCGGGGAAGGAGACCCAGTACTTC CASSLGAGKETQYF
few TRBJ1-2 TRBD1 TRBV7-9 TGTGCCAGCAGTTTACAGGGGCCCGCCTATGGCTACACCTTC CASSLQGPAYGYTF
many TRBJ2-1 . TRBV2 TGTGCCAGCAGAGCGACAGTCAACAATGAGCAGTTCTTC CASRATVNNEQFF
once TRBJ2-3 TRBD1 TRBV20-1 TGCAGTGCTCGTGGCGGGAGCGTGACAGGGGGAACAGATACGCAGTATTTT CSARGGSVTGGTDTQYF
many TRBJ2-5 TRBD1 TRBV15 TGTGCCACCAGCAGGACCGGGACAGGGACAGAGACCCAGTACTTC CATSRTGTGTETQYF
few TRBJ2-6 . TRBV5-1 TGCGCCAGCAGACCTCCCGGGACCTCTGGGGCCAACGTCCTGACTTTC CASRPPGTSGANVLTF
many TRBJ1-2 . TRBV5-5 TGTGCCAGCAGCCCCACAGGGCAATATGGCTACACCTTC CASSPTGQYGYTF
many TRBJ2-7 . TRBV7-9 TGTGCCAGCAGCCCACCGGGCTCCTGGGAGCAGTACTTC CASSPPGSWEQYF
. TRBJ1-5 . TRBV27 TGTGCCAGCAGTTTCCGAGAAAATAGCAATCAGCCCCAGCATTTT CASSFRENSNQPQHF
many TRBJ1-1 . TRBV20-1 TGCAGTGCTTCACAGGGAGCTGAAGCTTTCTTT CSASQGAEAFF